The rows below give T cell receptor beta chains drawn from one sample of a study of response to subunit inactivated influenza vaccine. TCRdb recomputed calls from the RT-PCR reads with MiXCR, one row per CDR3 protein. The sample holds approximately 520,000 distinct CDR3 sequences, roughly 27% seen once. The sequencing here drew on CD4+ T cells sorted from PBMCs, taken more than 4 days after vaccination. Receptors originate from a man aged 50-60 years who received an inactivated influenza vaccine. CDR3s include the opening cysteine and the closing phenylalanine or tryptophan. D genes are given only for firm matches. Clone size is not always given. Where it is, it says once, few, many or a class for expanded clones.

d_gene	v_gene	len	abundance	j_gene	CDR3aa	CDR3nt
NA	TRBV7-8	15	NA	TRBJ1-5	CASSLLGMVRQPQHF	TGTGCCAGCAGCTTACTGGGAATGGTCCGTCAGCCCCAGCATTTT
NA	TRBV4-3	13	NA	TRBJ1-1	CASSQGRDKGAFF	TGCGCCAGCAGCCAAGGGAGGGATAAGGGAGCTTTCTTT
NA	TRBV4-3	13	few	TRBJ2-5	CASSRDYQETQYF	TGCGCCAGCAGCCGGGACTACCAAGAGACCCAGTACTTC
TRBD2	TRBV20-1	13	few	TRBJ2-1	CSATAGDPREQFF	TGCAGTGCTACAGCGGGGGACCCCCGTGAGCAGTTCTTC
TRBD2	TRBV29-1	15	few	TRBJ2-3	CSAQGLAGGTDTQYF	TGCAGCGCCCAGGGACTAGCGGGAGGCACAGATACGCAGTATTTT
NA	TRBV12-5	12	few	TRBJ2-1	CASGLVYNEQFF	TGTGCTAGTGGTTTGGTTTACAATGAGCAGTTCTTC
NA	TRBV20-1	15	NA	TRBJ2-1	CSARGSISQYNEQFF	TGCAGTGCTAGGGGCTCAATAAGCCAATACAATGAGCAGTTCTTC
NA	TRBV10-1	10	NA	TRBJ2-7	CASKVVEQYF	TGCGCCAGCAAGGTGGTAGAGCAGTACTTC
TRBD1	TRBV15	13	NA	TRBJ2-7	CATSKDRVYEQYF	TGTGCCACCAGCAAAGACAGGGTCTACGAGCAGTACTTC
NA	TRBV5-1	15	many	TRBJ2-3	CASSLDHPKTDTQYF	TGCGCCAGCAGCTTGGACCACCCTAAGACAGATACGCAGTATTTT
NA	TRBV20-1	14	few	TRBJ2-1	CSASGPRSYNEQFF	TGCAGTGCTTCCGGCCCGCGCTCCTACAATGAGCAGTTCTTC
TRBD1	TRBV20-1	14	NA	TRBJ2-3	CSHPRDRGTDTQYF	TGCAGTCACCCACGGGACAGGGGTACAGATACGCAGTATTTT
TRBD2	TRBV7-2	17	few	TRBJ2-1	CASSLTGTSGRGNEQFF	TGTGCCAGCAGCTTAACCGGGACTAGCGGGAGGGGCAATGAGCAGTTCTTC
NA	TRBV11-2	13	NA	TRBJ2-5	CASSQTHQETQYF	TGTGCCAGCAGCCAAACCCACCAAGAGACCCAGTACTTC